The present T cell receptor beta chain was sequenced within a study of vaccination effects on CD4 cells after COVID-19. Whole-study context: It was a median of 72 days after the second dose that post-vaccine samples were obtained. General study findings and limits: Late in the post-vaccination period, infection-induced and vaccine-induced clones underwent marked clonal contraction.

This clone has only a few counts. Its cognate antigen is unknown. The ViraFEST assay expanded antigen-specific CD4+ T cells with viral peptide pools before sequencing. The authors isolated CD4+ T cells after ten to eleven days of culture. As their vaccination, participants received two doses of either BNT162b2 or mRNA-1273. In germline, CDR1 is KGHSH, CDR2 LQKENI. The CDR3 runs 15 residues. Trimming removed 4 bases from V and 4 bases from J; junction bases left unmatched: 8. Repertoires were generated with immunoSEQ multiplex PCR, while TCRdb's copy carries only in-frame clones and drops some. Here the sample spans about 66,000 clones, about 80% being singletons.

This specimen consisted of CD4+ T cells from PBMCs cultured with HCoV-OC43 spike peptides, obtained after COVID-19 vaccination. Specified subset: HCoV-OC43 spike overlapping peptide pool stimulation. This sequence was found in a human donor who received a COVID-19 vaccine. The chain employs TRBV18 and TRBJ2-3, with 7 bases lining up with TRBD1. The CDR3 protein is CASSHGQVTADTQYF. Written as DNA, the CDR3 is TGTGCCAGCTCACACGGACAGGTGACGGCAGATACGCAGTATTTT.